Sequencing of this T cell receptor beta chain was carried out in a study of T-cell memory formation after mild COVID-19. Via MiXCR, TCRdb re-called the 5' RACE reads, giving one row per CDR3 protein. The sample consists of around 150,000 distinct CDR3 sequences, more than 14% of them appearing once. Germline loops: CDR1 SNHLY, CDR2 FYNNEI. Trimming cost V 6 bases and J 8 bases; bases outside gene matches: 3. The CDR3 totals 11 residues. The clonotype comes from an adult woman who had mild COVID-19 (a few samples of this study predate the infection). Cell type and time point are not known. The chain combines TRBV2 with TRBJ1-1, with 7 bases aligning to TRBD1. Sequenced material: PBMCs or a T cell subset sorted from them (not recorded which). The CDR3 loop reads CASRQTGEAFF. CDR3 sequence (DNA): TGTGCCAGCAGGCAGACAGGGGAAGCTTTCTTT. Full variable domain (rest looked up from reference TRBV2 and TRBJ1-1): EPEVTQTPSHQVTQMGQEVILRCVPISNHLYFYWYRQILGQKVEFLVSFYNNEISEKSEIFDDQFSVERPDGSNFTLKIRSTKLEDSAMYFCASRQTGEAFFGQGTRLTVV.